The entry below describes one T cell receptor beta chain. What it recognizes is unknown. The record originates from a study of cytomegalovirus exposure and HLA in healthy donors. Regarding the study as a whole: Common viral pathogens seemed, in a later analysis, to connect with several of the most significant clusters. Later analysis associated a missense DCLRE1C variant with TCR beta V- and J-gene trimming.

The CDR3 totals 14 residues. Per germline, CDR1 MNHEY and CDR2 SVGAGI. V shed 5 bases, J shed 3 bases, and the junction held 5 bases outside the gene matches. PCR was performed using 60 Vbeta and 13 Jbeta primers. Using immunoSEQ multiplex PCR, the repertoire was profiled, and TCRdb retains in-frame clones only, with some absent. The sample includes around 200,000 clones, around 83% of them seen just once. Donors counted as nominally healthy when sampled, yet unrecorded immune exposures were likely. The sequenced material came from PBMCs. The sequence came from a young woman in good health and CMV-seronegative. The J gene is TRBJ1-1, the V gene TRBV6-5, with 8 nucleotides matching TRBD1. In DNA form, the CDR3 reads TGTGCCAGCAGTCGGACAGGGTCCCACACTGAAGCTTTCTTT. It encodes CASSRTGSHTEAFF.